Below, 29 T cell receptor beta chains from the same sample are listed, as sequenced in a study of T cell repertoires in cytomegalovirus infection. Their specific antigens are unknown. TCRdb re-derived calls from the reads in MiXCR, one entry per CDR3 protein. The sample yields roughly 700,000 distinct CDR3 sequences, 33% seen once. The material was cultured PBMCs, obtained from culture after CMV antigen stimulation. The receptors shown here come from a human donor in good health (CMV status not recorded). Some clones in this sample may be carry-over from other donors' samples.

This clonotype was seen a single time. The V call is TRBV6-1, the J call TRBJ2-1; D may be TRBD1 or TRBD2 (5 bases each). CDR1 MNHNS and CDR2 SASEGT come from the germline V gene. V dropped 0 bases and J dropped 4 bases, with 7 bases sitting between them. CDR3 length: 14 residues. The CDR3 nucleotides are TGTGCCAGCAGTGAAGCTTGGGGGTACAATGAGCAGTTCTTC. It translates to CASSEAWGYNEQFF.

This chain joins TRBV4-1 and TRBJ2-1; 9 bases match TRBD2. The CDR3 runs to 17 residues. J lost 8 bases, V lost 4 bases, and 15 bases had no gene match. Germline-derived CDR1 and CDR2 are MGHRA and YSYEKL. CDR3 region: CASSPQNSPAGGDEQFF. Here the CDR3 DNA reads TGCGCCAGCAGCCCCCAGAATAGCCCAGCGGGGGGCGATGAGCAGTTCTTC.

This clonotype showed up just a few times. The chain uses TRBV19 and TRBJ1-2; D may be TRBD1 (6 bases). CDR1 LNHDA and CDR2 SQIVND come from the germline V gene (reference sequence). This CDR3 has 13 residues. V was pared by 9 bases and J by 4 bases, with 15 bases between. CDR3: CASSYQGTYGYTF. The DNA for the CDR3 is TGTGCCAGCTCTTACCAGGGGACCTATGGCTACACCTTC.

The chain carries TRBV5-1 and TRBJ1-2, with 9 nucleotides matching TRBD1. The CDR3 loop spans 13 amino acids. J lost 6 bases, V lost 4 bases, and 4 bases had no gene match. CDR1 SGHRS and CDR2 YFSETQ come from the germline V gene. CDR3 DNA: TGCGCCAGCAGCCTTACAGGGGGCCATGGCTACACCTTC. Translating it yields CASSLTGGHGYTF.

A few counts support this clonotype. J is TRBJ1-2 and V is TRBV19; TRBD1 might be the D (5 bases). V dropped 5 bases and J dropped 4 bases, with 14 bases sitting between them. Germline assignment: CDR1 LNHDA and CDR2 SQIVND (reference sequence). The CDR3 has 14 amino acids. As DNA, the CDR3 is TGTGCCAGTAGTGTTCAGGGCGACGGCTATGGCTACACCTTC. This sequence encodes CASSVQGDGYGYTF.

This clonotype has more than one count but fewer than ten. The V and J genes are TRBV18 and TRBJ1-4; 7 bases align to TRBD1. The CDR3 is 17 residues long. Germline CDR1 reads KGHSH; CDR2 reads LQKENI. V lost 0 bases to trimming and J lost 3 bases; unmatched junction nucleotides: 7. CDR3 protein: CASSPPRGRGSNEKLFF. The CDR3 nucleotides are TGTGCCAGCTCACCACCTAGGGGGCGCGGATCTAATGAAAAACTGTTTTTT.

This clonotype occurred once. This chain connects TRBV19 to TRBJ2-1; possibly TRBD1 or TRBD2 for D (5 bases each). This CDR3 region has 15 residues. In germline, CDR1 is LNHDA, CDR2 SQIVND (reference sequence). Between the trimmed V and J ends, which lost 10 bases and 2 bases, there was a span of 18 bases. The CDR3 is CATRSGQGPYNEQFF. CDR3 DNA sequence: TGTGCCACCAGGTCGGGGCAGGGACCCTACAATGAGCAGTTCTTC.

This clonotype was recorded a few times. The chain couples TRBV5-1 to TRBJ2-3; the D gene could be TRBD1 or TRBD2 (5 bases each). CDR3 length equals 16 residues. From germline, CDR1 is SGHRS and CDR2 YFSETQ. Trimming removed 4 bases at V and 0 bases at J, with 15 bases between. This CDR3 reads CASSQAWGYSTDTQYF. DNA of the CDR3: TGCGCCAGCAGCCAAGCTTGGGGGTATAGCACAGATACGCAGTATTTT. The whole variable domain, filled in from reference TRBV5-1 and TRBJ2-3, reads KAGVTQTPRYLIKTRGQQVTLSCSPISGHRSVSWYQQTPGQGLQFLFEYFSETQRNKGNFPGRFSGRQFSNSRSEMNVSTLELGDSALYLCASSQAWGYSTDTQYFGPGTRLTVL.

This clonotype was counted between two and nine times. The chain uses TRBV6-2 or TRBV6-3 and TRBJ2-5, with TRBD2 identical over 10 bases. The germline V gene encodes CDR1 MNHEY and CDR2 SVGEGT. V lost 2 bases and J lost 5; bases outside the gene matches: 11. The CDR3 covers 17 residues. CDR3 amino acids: CASSYGLSSGSYETQYF. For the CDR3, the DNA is TGTGCCAGCAGTTACGGGTTGTCTAGCGGGAGTTATGAGACCCAGTACTTC.

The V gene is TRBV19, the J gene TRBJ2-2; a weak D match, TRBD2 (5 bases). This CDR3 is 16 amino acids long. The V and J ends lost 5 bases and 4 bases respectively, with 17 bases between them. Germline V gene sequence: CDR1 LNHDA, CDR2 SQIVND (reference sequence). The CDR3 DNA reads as TGTGCCAGTAGTTCGCGACCGGACTGGGGCACCGGGGAGCTGTTTTTT. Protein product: CASSSRPDWGTGELFF.

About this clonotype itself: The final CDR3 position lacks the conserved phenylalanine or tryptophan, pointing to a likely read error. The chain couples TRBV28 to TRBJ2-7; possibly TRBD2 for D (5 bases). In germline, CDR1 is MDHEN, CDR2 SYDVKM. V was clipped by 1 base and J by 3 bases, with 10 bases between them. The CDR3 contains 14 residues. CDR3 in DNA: TGTGCCAGCAGTTTATCCCCCGGAGGCTACGAGCAGTACTTA. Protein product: CASSLSPGGYEQYL.

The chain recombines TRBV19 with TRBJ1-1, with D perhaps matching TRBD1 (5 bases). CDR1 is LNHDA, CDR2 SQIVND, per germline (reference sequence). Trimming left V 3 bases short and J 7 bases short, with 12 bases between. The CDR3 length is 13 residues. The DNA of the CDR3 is TGTGCCAGTAGTATCGGGGAGGACATTGAAGCTTTCTTT. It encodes CASSIGEDIEAFF.

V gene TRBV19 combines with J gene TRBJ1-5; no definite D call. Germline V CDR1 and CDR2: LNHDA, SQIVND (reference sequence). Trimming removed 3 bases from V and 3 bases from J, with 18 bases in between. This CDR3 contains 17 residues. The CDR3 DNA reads TGTGCCAGTAGTATTGCCCTTTGGCAGAAGCCCAATCAGCCCCAGCATTTT. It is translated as CASSIALWQKPNQPQHF.

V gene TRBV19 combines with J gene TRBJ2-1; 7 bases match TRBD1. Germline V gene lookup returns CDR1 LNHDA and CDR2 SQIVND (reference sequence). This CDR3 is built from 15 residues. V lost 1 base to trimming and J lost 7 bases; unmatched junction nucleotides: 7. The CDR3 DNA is TGTGCCAGTAGTATAGTACAGGGGTCGAGGAATGAGCAGTTCTTC. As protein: CASSIVQGSRNEQFF. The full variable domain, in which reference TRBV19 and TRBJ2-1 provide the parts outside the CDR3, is DGGITQSPKYLFRKEGQNVTLSCEQNLNHDAMYWYRQDPGQGLRLIYYSQIVNDFQKGDIAEGYSVSREKKESFPLTVTSAQKNPTAFYLCASSIVQGSRNEQFFGPGTRLTVL.

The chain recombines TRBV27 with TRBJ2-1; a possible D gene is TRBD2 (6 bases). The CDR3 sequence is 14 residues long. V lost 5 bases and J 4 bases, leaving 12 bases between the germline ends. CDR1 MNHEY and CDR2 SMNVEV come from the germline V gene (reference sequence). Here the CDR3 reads CASSRGLLYNEQFF. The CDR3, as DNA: TGTGCCAGCAGTCGGGGACTGTTGTACAATGAGCAGTTCTTC.

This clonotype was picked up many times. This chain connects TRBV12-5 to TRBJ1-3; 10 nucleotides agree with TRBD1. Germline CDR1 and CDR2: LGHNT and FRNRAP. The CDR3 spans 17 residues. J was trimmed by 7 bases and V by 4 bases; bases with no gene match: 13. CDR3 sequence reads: CASGSPDRDRGRNTIYF. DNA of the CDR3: TGTGCTAGTGGTTCCCCCGACCGGGACAGGGGACGGAACACCATATATTTT.

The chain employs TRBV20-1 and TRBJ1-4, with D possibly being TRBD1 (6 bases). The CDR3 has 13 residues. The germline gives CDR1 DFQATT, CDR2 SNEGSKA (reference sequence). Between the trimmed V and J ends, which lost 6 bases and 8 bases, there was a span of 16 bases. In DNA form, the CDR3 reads TGCAGTGCAGTCATGGGGGCGAAGGAAAAACTGTTTTTT. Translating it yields CSAVMGAKEKLFF.

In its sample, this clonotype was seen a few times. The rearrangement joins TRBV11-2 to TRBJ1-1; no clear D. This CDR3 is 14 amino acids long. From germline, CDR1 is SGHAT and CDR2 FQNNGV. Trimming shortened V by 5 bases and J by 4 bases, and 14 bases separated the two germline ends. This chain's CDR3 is CASSLRAMGTEAFF. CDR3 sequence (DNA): TGTGCCAGCAGCCTCCGGGCTATGGGCACTGAAGCTTTCTTT.

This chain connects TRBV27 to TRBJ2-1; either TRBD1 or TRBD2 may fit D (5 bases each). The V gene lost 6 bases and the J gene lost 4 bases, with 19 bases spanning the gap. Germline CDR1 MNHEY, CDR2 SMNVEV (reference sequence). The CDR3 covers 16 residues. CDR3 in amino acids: CASSSRDAYSYNEQFF. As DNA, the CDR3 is TGTGCCAGCAGCTCCCGGGACGCGTATAGTTACAATGAGCAGTTCTTC.

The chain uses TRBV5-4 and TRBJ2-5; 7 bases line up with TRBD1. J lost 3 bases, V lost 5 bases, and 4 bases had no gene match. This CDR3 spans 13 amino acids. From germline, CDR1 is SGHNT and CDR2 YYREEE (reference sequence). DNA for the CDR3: TGTGCCAGCAGACTAGGGACAGAAGAGACCCAGTACTTC. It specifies CASRLGTEETQYF.

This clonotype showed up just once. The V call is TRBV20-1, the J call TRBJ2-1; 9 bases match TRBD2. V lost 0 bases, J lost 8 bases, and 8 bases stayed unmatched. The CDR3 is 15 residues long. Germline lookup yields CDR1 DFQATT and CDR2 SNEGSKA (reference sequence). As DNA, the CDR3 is TGCAGTGCTAGAGATATGGCTAGCGGGATTGATGAGCAGTTCTTC. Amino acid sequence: CSARDMASGIDEQFF.

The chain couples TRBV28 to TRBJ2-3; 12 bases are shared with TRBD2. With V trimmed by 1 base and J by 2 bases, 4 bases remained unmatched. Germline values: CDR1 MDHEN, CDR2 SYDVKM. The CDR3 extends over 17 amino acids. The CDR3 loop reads CASSLYRTSGVTDTQYF. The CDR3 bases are TGTGCCAGCAGTTTATATCGGACTAGCGGGGTCACAGATACGCAGTATTTT. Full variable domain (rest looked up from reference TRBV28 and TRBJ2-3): DVKVTQSSRYLVKRTGEKVFLECVQDMDHENMFWYRQDPGLGLRLIYFSYDVKMKEKGDIPEGYSVSREKKERFSLILESASTNQTSMYLCASSLYRTSGVTDTQYFGPGTRLTVL.

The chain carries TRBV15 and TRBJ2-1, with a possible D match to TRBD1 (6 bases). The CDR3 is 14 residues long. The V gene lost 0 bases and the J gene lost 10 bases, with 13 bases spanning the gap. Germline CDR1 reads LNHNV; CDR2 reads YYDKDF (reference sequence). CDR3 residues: CATSRDLWGQEQFF. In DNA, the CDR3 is TGTGCCACCAGCAGAGATCTGTGGGGGCAGGAGCAGTTCTTC.

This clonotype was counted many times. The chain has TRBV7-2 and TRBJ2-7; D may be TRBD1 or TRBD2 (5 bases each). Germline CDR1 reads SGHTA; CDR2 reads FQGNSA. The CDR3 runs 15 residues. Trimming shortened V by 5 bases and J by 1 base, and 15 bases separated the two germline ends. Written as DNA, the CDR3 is TGTGCCAGCAGCCAGACCGGGACGGTATCCTACGAGCAGTACTTC. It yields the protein CASSQTGTVSYEQYF.

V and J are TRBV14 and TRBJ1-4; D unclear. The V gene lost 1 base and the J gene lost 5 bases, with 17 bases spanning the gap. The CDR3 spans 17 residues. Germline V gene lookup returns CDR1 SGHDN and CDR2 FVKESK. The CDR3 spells CASSQGRFWQTNEKLFF. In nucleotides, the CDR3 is TGTGCCAGCAGCCAAGGACGTTTTTGGCAGACAAATGAAAAACTGTTTTTT. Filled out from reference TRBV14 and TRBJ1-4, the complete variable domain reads EAGVTQFPSHSVIEKGQTVTLRCDPISGHDNLYWYRRVMGKEIKFLLHFVKESKQDESGMPNNRFLAERTGGTYSTLKVQPAELEDSGVYFCASSQGRFWQTNEKLFFGSGTQLSVL.

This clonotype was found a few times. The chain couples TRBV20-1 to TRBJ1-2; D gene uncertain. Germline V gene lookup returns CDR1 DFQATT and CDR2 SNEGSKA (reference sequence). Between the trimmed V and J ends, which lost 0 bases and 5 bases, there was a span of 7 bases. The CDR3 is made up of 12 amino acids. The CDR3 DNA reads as TGCAGTGCTAGAGACATTAATTATGGCTACACCTTC. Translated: CSARDINYGYTF.

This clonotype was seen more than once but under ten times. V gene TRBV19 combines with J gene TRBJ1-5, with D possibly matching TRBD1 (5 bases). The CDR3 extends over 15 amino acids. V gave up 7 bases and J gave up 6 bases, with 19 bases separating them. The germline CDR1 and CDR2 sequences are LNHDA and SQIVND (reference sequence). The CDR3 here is CASTAGNRRSQPQHF. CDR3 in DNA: TGTGCCAGTACAGCGGGAAACAGGAGATCTCAGCCCCAGCATTTT.

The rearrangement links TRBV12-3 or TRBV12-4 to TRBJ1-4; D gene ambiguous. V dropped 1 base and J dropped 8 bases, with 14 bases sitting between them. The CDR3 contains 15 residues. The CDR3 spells CASSLGRALEEKLFF. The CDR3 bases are TGTGCCAGCAGTTTAGGGAGGGCCCTGGAGGAAAAACTGTTTTTT.

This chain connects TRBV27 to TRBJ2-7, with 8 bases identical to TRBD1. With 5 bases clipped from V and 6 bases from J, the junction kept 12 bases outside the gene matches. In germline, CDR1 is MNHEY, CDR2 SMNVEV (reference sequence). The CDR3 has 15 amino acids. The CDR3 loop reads CASSPNPGQDFEQYF. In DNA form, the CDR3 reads TGTGCCAGCAGTCCGAATCCGGGACAGGATTTCGAGCAGTACTTC.